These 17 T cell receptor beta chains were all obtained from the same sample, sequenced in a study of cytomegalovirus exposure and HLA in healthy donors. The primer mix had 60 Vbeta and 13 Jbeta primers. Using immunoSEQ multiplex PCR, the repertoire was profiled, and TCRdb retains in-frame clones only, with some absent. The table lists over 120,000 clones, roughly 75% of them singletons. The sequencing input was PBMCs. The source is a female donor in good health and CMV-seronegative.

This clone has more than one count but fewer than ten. Written as DNA, the CDR3 is TGTGCCAGCAGCCCCGGGGGGTCCTACGAGCAGTACTTC. Protein: CASSPGGSYEQYF. The chain is built from TRBV4-2 and TRBJ2-7; 7 bases line up with TRBD2. The CDR3 has 13 residues. J was trimmed by 1 base and V by 4 bases; bases with no gene match: 1. Per germline, CDR1 LGHNA and CDR2 YNFKEQ.

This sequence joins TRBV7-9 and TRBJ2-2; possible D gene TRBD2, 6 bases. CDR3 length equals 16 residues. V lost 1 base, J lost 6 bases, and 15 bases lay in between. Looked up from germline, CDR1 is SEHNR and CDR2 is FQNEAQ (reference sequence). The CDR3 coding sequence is TGTGCCAGCAGCTTAGGACGGGGAGGCGTGCCCGGGGAGCTGTTTTTT. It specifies CASSLGRGGVPGELFF.

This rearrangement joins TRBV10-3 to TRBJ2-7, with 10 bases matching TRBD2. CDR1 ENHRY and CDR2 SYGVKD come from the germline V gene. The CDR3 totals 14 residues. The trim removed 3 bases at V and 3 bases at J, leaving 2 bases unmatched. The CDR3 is CAISEGTSVYEQYF. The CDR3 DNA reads TGTGCCATCAGTGAAGGGACTAGCGTCTACGAGCAGTACTTC.

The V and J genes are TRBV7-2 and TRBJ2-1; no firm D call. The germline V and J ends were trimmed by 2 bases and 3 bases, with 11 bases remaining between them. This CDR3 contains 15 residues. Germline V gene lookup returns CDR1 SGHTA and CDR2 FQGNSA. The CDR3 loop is CASSLLSGDYNEQFF. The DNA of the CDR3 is TGTGCCAGCAGCTTACTATCAGGTGACTACAATGAGCAGTTCTTC.

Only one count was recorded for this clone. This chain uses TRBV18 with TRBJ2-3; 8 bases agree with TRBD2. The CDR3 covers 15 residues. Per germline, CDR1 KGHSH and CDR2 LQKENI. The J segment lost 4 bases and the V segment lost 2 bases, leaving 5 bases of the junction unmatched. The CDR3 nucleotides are TGTGCCAGCTCACCAGTCAGCGGGAGACCAGATACGCAGTATTTT. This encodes CASSPVSGRPDTQYF.

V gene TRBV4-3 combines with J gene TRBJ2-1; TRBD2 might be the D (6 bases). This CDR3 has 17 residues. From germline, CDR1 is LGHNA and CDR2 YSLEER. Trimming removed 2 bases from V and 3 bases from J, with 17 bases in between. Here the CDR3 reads CASSQHTTGTRYNEQFF. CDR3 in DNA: TGCGCCAGCAGCCAACATACTACCGGGACTCGCTACAATGAGCAGTTCTTC.

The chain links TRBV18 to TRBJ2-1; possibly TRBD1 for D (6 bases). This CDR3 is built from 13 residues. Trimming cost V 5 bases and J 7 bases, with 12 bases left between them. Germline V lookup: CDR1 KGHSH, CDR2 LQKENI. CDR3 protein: CASSAKQGNEQFF. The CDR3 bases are TGTGCCAGCTCAGCGAAACAGGGAAATGAGCAGTTCTTC. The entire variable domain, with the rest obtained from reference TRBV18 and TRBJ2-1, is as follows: NAGVMQNPRHLVRRRGQEARLRCSPMKGHSHVYWYRQLPEEGLKFMVYLQKENIIDESGMPKERFSAEFPKEGPSILRIQQVVRGDSAAYFCASSAKQGNEQFFGPGTRLTVL.

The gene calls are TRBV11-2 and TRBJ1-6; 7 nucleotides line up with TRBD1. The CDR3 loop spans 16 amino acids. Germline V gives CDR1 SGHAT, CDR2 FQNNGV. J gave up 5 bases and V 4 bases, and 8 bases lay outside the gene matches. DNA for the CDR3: TGTGCCAGCAGCTGGAGGACAGGCCCAAATAATTCACCCCTCCACTTT. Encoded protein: CASSWRTGPNNSPLHF. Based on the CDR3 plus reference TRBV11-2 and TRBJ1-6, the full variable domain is EAGVAQSPRYKIIEKRQSVAFWCNPISGHATLYWYQQILGQGPKLLIQFQNNGVVDDSQLPKDRFSAERLKGVDSTLKIQPAKLEDSAVYLCASSWRTGPNNSPLHFGNGTRLTVT.

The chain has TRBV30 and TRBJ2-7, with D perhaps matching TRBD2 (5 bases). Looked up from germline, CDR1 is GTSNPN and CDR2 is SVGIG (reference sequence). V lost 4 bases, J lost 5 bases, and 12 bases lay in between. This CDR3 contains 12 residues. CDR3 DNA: TGTGCCTGGAAACGGGGAATGGACGAGCAGTACTTC. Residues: CAWKRGMDEQYF.

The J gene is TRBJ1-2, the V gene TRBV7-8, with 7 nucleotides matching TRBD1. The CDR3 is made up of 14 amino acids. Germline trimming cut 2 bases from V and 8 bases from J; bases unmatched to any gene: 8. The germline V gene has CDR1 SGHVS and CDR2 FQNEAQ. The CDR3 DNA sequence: TGTGCCAGCAGCTTACAGGGGGGAGGTCGGGGCTACACCTTC. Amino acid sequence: CASSLQGGGRGYTF.

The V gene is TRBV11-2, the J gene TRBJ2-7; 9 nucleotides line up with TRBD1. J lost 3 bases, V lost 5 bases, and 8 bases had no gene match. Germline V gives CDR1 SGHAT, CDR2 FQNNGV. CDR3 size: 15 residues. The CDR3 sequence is CASSPGQGSFYEQYF. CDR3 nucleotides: TGTGCCAGCAGCCCAGGACAGGGGAGTTTCTACGAGCAGTACTTC.

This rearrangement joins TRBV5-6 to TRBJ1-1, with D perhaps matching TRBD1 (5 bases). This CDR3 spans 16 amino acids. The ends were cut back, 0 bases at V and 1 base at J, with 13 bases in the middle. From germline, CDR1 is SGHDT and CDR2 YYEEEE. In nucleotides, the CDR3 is TGTGCCAGCAGCTTGGCCAGCGGGGACGAGAACACTGAAGCTTTCTTT. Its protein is CASSLASGDENTEAFF.

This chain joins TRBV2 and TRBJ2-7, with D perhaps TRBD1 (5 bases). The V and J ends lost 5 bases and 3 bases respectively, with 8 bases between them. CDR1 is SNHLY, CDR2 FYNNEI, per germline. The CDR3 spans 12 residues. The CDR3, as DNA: TGTGCCAGCAGTCTTCAGGGCTACGAGCAGTACTTC. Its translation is CASSLQGYEQYF.

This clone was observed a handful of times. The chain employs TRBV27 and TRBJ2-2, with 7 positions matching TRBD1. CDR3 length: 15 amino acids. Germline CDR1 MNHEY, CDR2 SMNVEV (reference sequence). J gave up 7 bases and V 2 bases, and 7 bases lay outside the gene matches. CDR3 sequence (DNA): TGTGCCAGCAGTTTACAAAGGGGGCTCGTCGGGGAGCTGTTTTTT. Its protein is CASSLQRGLVGELFF.

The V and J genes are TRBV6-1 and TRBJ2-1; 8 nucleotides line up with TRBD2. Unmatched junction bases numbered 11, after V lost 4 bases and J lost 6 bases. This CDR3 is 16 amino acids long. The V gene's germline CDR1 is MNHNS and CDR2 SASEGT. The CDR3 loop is CASSVWAGGTTNEQFF. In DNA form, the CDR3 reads TGTGCCAGCAGTGTTTGGGCGGGGGGAACTACCAATGAGCAGTTCTTC.

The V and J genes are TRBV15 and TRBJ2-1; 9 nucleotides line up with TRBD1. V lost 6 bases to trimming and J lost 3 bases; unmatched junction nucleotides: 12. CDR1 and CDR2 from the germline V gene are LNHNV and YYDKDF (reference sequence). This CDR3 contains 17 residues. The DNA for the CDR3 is TGTGCCACCAGGGATACGTCCGGGACAGGGCTCTACAATGAGCAGTTCTTC. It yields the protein CATRDTSGTGLYNEQFF.

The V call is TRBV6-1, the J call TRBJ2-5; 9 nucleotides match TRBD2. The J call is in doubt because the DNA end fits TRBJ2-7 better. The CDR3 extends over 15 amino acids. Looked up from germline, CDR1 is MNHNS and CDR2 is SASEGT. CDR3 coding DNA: TGTGCCAGCAGCGCTACGAGCGGGGGGAGCCCCGAGCAGTACTTC. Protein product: CASSATSGGSPEQYF.